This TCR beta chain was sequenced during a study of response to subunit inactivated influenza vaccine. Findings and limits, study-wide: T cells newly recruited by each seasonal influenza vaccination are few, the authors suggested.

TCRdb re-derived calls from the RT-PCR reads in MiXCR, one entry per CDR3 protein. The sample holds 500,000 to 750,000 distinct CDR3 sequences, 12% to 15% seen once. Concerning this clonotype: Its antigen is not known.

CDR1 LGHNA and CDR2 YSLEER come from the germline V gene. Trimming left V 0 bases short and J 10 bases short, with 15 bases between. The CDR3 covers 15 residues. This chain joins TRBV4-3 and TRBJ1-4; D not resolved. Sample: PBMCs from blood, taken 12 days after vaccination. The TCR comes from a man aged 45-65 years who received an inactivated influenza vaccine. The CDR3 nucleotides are TGCGCCAGCAGCCAAGATCGGGTTGCCGGTGGAAAACTGTTTTTT. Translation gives CASSQDRVAGGKLFF.